The clone carrying this TCR beta chain was seen at least ten times. The antigen is not known. This CDR3 has 15 residues. J was trimmed by 0 bases and V by 3 bases; bases with no gene match: 4. Germline CDR1 reads MNHEY; CDR2 reads SMNVEV (reference sequence). The study included ophthalmopathy patients with Clinical Activity Score at least 3, NOSPECS grade at least 4 and duration under 3 months. There were TCR beta CDR3 regions amplified from RNA transcripts. Using the HTBI primer set, a first-round RT-PCR was run on the TCR CDR3. Each CDR3 protein is one row after TCRdb ran MiXCR on the multiplex PCR reads. This table has hundreds of thousands of distinct CDR3 sequences, approximately 14% appearing once. This specimen belongs to a study of T cells in Graves' hyperthyroidism and ophthalmopathy. Findings and limits, study-wide: Most thyroid clonotypes expanded above 0.001 were also detected in blood.

The rearrangement links TRBV27 to TRBJ2-7, with TRBD2 identical over 8 bases. The TCR was taken from a woman in her forties with Graves' ophthalmopathy. Material: blood. The CDR3 here is CASSFNGRASYEQYF. Written as DNA, the CDR3 is TGTGCCAGCAGTTTTAACGGGAGGGCCTCCTACGAGCAGTACTTC.